Only a few counts were recorded for the clone carrying this T cell receptor (beta chain). Its specificity is not known. The data were taken from a study of T cells in Graves' hyperthyroidism and ophthalmopathy. Lactation, pregnancy, other autoimmune disease or uncontrolled infection led to exclusion of patients. Thyroid ultrasound and orbital computed tomography, with clinical symptoms and serum thyroxine and TRAb, informed diagnoses. Germline V gene lookup returns CDR1 MNHEY and CDR2 SMNVEV (reference sequence). V dropped 4 bases and J dropped 4; count of bases not matched to a gene: 9. The CDR3 extends over 16 amino acids. Whole-study findings and limits: A 13 V-J signature model discriminated ophthalmopathy versus stable hyperthyroidism. Most clonotypes expanded in the thyroid (above 0.001) were also present in blood.

RNA transcripts provided the source from which TCR beta CDR3 regions were amplified. In the first-round RT-PCR of the TCR CDR3, the HTBI primer set was used. Each CDR3 protein gets one entry after TCRdb re-called the multiplex PCR reads with MiXCR. Of 600,000 to 900,000 distinct CDR3 sequences in the sample, about a sixth were seen once. The sample consisted of blood. The TCR was taken from a young man with Graves' hyperthyroidism. V usage is TRBV27 and J usage is TRBJ2-5, with 10 positions matching TRBD2. The CDR3 is CASSSWTSGLLETQYF. For the CDR3, the DNA is TGTGCCAGCAGTTCTTGGACTAGCGGTCTACTAGAGACCCAGTACTTC.